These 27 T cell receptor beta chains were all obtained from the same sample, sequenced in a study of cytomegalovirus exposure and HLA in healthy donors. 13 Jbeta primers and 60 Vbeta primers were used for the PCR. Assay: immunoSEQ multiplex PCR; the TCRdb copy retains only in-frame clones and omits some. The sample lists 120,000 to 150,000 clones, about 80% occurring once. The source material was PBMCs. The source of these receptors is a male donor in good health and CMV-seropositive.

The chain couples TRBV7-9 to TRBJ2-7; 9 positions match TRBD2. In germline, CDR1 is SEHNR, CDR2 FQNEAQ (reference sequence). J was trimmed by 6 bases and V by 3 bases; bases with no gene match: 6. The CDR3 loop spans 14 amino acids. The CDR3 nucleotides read TGTGCCAGCAGCTTGGGACTAGCATTGGGCGAGCAGTACTTC. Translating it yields CASSLGLALGEQYF.

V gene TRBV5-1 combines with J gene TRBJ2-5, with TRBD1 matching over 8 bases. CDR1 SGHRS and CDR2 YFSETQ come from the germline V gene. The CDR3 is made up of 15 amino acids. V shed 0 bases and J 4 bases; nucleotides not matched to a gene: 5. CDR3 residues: CASSLDRGAGETQYF. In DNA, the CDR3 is TGCGCCAGCAGCTTGGACAGGGGGGCAGGAGAGACCCAGTACTTC.

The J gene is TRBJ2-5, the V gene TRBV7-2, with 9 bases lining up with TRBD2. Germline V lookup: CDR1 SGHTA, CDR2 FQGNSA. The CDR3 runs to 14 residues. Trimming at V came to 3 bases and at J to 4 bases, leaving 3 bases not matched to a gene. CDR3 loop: CASSLTSGPETQYF. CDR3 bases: TGTGCCAGCAGCTTGACTAGCGGTCCAGAGACCCAGTACTTC.

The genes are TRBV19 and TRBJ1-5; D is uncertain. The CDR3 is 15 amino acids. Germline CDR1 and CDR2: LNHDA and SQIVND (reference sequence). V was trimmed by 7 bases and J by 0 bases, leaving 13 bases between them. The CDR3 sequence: CASTAGLSSNQPQHF. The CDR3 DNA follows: TGTGCCAGTACGGCAGGCTTAAGTAGCAATCAGCCCCAGCATTTT.

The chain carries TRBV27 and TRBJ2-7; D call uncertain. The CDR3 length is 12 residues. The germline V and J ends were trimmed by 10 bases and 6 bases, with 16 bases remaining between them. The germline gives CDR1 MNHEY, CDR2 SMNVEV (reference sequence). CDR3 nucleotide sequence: TGTGCCACCTCTTCACTGGCGGCCGAGCAGTACTTC. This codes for CATSSLAAEQYF.

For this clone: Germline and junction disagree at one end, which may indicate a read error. CDR3 sequence (DNA): TGTTCCAGCAGCCCCGGGACAGGGAGGCCCACTGAAGCTTTCTTT. Its translation: CSSSPGTGRPTEAFF. The genes are TRBV7-9 and TRBJ1-1, with TRBD1 identical over 9 bases. CDR1 is SEHNR, CDR2 FQNEAQ, per germline (reference sequence). The CDR3 is made up of 15 amino acids.

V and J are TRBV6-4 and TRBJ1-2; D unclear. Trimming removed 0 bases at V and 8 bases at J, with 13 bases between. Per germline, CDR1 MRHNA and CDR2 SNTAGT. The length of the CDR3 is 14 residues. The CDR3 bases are TGTGCCAGCAGTGACTCGAACGGGAGAAGGGGCTACACCTTC. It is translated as CASSDSNGRRGYTF.

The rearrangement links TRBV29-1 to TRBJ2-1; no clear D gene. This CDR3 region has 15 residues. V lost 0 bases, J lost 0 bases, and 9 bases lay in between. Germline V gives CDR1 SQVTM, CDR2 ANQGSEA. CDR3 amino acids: CSVEDPNSSYNEQFF. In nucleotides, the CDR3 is TGCAGCGTTGAAGATCCGAACAGCTCCTACAATGAGCAGTTCTTC.

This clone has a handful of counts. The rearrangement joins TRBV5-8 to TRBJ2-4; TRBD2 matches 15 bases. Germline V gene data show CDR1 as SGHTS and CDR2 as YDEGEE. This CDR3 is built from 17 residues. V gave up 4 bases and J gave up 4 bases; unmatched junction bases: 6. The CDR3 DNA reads TGTGCCAGCAGCCCTCGGACTAGCGGGGGGGCGAAAAACATTCAGTACTTC. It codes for CASSPRTSGGAKNIQYF.

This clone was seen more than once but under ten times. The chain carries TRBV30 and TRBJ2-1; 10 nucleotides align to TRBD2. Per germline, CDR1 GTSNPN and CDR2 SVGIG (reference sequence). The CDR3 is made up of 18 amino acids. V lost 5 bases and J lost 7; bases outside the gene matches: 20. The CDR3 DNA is TGTGCCTGGGGAACTTTATCTCTCCCCTTAGCGGGAGGAAATGAGCAGTTCTTC. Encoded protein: CAWGTLSLPLAGGNEQFF.

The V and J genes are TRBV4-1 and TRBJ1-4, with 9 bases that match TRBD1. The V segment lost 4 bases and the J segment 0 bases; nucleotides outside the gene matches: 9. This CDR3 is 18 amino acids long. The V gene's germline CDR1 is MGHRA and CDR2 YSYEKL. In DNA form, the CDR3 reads TGCGCCAGCAGCCTTACAGGGGGCGGGGCTGCAACTAATGAAAAACTGTTTTTT. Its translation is CASSLTGGGAATNEKLFF.

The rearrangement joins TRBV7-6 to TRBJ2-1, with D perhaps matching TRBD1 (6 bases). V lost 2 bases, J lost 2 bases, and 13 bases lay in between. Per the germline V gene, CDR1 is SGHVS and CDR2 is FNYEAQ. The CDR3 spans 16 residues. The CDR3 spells CASSLFYQGTYNEQFF. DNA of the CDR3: TGTGCCAGCAGCTTATTTTATCAGGGGACCTACAATGAGCAGTTCTTC.

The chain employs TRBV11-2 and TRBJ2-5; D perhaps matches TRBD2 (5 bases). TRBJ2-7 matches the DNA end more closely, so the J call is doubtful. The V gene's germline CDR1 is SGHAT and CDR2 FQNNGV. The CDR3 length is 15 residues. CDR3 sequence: CASTQPAGPSYEQYF. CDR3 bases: TGTGCCAGCACCCAGCCGGCGGGTCCCTCCTACGAGCAGTACTTC.

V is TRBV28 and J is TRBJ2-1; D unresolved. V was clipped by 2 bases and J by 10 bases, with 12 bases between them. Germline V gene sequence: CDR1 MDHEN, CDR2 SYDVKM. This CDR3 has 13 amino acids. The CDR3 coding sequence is TGTGCCAGCAGTTTAGTGTACAGACCGGAGCAGTTCTTC. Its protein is CASSLVYRPEQFF.

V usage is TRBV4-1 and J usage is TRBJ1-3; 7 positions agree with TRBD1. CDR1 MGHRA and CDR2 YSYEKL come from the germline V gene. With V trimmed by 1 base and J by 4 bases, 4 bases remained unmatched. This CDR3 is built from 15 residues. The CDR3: CASSQGGTVGNTIYF. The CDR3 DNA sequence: TGCGCCAGCAGCCAAGGGGGGACAGTGGGAAACACCATATATTTT.

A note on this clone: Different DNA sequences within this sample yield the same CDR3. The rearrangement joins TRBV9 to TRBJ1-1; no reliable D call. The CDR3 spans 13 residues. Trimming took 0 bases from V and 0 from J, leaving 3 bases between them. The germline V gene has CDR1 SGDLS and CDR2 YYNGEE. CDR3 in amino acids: CASSVAVNTEAFF. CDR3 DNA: TGTGCCAGCAGCGTAGCGGTGAACACTGAAGCTTTCTTT.

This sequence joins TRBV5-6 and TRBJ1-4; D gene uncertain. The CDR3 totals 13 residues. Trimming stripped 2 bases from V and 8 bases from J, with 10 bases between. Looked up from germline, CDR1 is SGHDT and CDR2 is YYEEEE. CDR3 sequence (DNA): TGTGCCAGCAGCTTCGGGGAAGGAGAAAAACTGTTTTTT. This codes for CASSFGEGEKLFF.

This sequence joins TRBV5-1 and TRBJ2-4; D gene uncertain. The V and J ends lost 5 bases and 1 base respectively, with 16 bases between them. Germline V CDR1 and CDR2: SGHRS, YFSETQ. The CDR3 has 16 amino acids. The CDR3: CASSLPTGGAKNIQYF. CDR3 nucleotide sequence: TGCGCCAGCAGTTTACCCACGGGTGGGGCCAAAAACATTCAGTACTTC.

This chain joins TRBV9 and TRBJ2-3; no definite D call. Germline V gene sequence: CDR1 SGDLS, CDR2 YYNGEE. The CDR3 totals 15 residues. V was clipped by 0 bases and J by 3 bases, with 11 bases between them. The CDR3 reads CASSVVGSETDTQYF. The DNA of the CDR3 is TGTGCCAGCAGCGTAGTAGGTTCGGAGACAGATACGCAGTATTTT.

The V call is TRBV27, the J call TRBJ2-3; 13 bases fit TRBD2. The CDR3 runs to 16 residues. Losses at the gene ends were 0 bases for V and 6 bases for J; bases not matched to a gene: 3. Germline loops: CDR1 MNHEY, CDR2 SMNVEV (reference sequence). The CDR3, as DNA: TGTGCCAGCAGTTTATCCCCGGGACTAGCGGGGGATACGCAGTATTTT. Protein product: CASSLSPGLAGDTQYF.

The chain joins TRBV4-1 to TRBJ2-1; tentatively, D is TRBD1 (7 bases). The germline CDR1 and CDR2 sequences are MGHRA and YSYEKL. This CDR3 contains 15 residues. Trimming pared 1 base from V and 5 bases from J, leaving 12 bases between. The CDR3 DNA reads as TGCGCCAGCAGCCAAGGCCAGGGGGGAAACAATGAGCAGTTCTTC. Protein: CASSQGQGGNNEQFF.

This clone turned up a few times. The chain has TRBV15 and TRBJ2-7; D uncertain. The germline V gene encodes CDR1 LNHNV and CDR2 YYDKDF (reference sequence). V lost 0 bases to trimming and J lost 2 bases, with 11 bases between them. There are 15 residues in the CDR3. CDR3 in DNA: TGTGCCACCAGCAGAGATAAAGAGGCCACCTACGAGCAGTACTTC. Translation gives CATSRDKEATYEQYF.

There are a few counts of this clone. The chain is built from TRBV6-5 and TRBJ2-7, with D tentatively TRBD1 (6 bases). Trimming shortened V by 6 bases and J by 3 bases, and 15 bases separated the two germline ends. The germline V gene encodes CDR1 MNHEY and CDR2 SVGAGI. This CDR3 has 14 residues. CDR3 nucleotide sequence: TGTGCCAGCAGCCCTACCGGGACAAGCTACGAGCAGTACTTC. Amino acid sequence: CASSPTGTSYEQYF.

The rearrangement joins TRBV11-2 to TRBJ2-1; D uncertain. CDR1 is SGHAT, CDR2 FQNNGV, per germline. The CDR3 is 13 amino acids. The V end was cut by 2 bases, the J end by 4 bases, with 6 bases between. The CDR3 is CASSLIQYNEQFF. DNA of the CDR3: TGTGCCAGCAGCTTAATACAGTACAATGAGCAGTTCTTC.

This CDR3 is CAWRLEARPAYEQYF. The CDR3, as DNA: TGTGCCTGGAGGCTAGAAGCTCGTCCGGCCTACGAGCAGTACTTC. V usage is TRBV30 and J usage is TRBJ2-7; D gene unclear. Trimming took 3 bases from V and 2 from J, leaving 17 bases between them. The CDR3 runs 15 residues. Germline CDR1 GTSNPN, CDR2 SVGIG (reference sequence).

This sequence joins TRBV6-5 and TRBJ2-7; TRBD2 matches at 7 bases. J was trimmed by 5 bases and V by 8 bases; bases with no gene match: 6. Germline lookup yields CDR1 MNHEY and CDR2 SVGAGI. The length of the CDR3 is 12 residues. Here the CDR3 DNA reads TGTGCCAGCGGTTGGGAGGGCCACGAGCAGTACTTC. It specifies CASGWEGHEQYF.

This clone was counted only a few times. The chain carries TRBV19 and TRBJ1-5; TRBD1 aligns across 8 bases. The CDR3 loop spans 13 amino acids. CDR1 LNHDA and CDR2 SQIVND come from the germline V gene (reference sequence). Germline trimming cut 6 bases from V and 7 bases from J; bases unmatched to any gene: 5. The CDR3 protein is CASSEQGGQPQHF. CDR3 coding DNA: TGTGCCAGTAGCGAACAGGGGGGGCAGCCCCAGCATTTT.